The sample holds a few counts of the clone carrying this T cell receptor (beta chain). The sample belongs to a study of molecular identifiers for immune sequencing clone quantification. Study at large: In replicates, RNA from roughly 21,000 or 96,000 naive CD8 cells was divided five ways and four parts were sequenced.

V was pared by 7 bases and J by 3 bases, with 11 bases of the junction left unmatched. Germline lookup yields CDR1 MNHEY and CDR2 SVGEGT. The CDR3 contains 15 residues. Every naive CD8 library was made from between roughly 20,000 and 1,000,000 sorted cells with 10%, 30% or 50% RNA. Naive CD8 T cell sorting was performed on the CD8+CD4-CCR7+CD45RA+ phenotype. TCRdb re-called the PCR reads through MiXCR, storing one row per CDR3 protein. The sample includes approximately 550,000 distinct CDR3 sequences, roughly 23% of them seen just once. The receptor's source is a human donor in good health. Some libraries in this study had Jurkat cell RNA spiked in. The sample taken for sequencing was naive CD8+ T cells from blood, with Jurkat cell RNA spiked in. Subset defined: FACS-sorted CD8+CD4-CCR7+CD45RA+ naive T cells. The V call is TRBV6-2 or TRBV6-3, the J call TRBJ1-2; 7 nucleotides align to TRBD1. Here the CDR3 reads CASTDGGGTYYGYTF. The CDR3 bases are TGTGCCAGCACCGACGGAGGGGGCACGTACTATGGCTACACCTTC.